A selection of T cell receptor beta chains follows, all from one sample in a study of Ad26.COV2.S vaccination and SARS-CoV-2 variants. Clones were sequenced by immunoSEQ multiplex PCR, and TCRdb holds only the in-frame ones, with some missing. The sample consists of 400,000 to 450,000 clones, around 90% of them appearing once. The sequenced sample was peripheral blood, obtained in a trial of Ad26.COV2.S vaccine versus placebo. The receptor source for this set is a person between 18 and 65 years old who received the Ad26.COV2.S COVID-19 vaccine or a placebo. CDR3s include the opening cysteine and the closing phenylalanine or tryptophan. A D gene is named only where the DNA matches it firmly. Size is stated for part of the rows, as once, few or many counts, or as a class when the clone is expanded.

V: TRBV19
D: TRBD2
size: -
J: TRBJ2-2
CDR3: CASSNIAGFTGELFF
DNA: TGTGCCAGTAGTAATATAGCGGGCTTCACCGGGGAGCTGTTTTTT

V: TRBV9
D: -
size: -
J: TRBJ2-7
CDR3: CASSVVPGNSYEQYF
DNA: TGTGCCAGCAGCGTAGTTCCGGGTAACTCCTACGAGCAGTACTTC

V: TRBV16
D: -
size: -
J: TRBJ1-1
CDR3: CASSPGGRGNTEAFF
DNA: TGTGCCAGCAGCCCTGGGGGTAGGGGGAACACTGAAGCTTTCTTT

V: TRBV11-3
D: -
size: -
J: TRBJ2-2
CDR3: CASKITTGLPRGELFF
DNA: TGTGCCAGCAAAATAACGACGGGACTTCCCAGGGGGGAGCTGTTTTTT

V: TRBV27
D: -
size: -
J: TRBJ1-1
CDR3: CASSFLGGLGTEAFF
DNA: TGTGCCAGCAGTTTTTTGGGGGGGCTGGGCACTGAAGCTTTCTTT

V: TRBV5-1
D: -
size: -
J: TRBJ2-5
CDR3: CASSLGGDGETQYF
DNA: TGCGCCAGCAGCTTGGGGGGTGATGGGGAGACCCAGTACTTC

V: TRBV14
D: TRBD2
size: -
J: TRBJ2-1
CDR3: CASSQNQGLAGGQEQFF
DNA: TGTGCCAGCAGCCAAAATCAGGGACTAGCGGGAGGGCAAGAGCAGTTCTTC

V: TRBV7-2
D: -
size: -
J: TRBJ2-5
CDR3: CASSLMSQSQETQYF
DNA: TGTGCCAGCAGCTTGATGAGCCAGAGCCAAGAGACCCAGTACTTC

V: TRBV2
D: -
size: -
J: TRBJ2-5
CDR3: CASSETGGRETQYF
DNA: TGTGCCAGCAGTGAAACGGGCGGCCGGGAGACCCAGTACTTC

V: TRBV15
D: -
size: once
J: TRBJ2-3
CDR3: CATSRELPGRTDTQYF
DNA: TGTGCCACCAGCAGAGAGCTCCCGGGGCGCACAGATACGCAGTATTTT

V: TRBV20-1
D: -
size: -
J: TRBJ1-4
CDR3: CSARQQGELFF
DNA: TGCAGTGCTAGACAACAGGGAGAACTGTTTTTT

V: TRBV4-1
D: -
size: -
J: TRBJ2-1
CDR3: CASSQEASSYNEQFF
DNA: TGCGCCAGCAGCCAAGAAGCGAGCAGCTACAATGAGCAGTTCTTC

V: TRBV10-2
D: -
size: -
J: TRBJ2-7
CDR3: CASSVVSYEQYF
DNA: TGCGCCAGCAGTGTGGTTTCCTACGAGCAGTACTTC

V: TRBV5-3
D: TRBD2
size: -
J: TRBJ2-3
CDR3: CARSPVDSGSTDTQYF
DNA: TGTGCCAGAAGCCCCGTCGATAGCGGGAGCACAGATACGCAGTATTTT

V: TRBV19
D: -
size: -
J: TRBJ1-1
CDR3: CASKLRVGGTEAFF
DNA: TGTGCCAGTAAGTTAAGGGTAGGCGGGACTGAAGCTTTCTTT

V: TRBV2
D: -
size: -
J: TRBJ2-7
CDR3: CASRKSSAPYEQYF
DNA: TGTGCCAGCAGGAAATCCTCAGCCCCCTACGAGCAGTACTTC

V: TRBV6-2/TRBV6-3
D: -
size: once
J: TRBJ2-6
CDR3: CASSYGELAGANVLTF
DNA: TGTGCCAGCAGTTACGGGGAGTTGGCTGGGGCCAACGTCCTGACTTTC

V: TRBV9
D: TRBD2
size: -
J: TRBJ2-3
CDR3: CASSVVLAGVDTQYF
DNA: TGTGCCAGCAGCGTAGTACTAGCGGGAGTGGATACGCAGTATTTT

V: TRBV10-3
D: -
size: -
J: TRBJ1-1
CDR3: CAISVGRAGATEAFF
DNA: TGTGCCATCAGTGTAGGGCGGGCGGGGGCCACTGAAGCTTTCTTT

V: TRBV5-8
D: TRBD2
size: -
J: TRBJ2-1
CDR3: CASSHDKEGLVIEQFF
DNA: TGTGCCAGCAGCCACGACAAAGAAGGACTAGTTATTGAGCAGTTCTTC

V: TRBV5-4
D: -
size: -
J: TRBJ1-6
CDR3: CASSFRDNNSPLHF
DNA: TGTGCCAGCAGCTTCCGGGACAATAATTCACCCCTCCACTTT

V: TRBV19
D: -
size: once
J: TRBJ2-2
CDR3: CASSLPNRADTGELFF
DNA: TGTGCCAGTAGTCTCCCCAACAGGGCCGACACCGGGGAGCTGTTTTTT

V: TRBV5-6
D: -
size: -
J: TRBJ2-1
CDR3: CASSSAPRWGNDEQFF
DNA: TGTGCCAGCAGCTCCGCCCCTAGATGGGGAAACGATGAGCAGTTCTTC

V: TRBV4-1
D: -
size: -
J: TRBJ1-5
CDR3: CAGRTNQPQHF
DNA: TGCGCCGGCCGGACCAATCAGCCCCAGCATTTT

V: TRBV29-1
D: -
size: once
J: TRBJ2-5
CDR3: CSVGGGPTQYF
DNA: TGCAGCGTTGGGGGGGGGCCCACCCAGTACTTC

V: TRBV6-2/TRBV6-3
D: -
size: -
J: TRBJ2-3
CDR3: CASSYVVAGTSTDTQYF
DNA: TGTGCCAGCAGTTACGTCGTGGCGGGAACTAGCACAGATACGCAGTATTTT

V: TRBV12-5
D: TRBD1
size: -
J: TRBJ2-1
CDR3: CASGFAGGNNEQFF
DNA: TGTGCTAGTGGTTTTGCAGGGGGAAACAATGAGCAGTTCTTC

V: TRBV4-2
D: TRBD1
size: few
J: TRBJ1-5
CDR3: CASSQERGQVNQPQHF
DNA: TGTGCCAGCAGCCAAGAAAGGGGACAGGTCAATCAGCCCCAGCATTTT

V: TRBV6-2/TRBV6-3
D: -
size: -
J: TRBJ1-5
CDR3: CASSYPQGLQPQHF
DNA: TGTGCCAGCAGTTACCCTCAGGGGTTACAGCCCCAGCATTTT

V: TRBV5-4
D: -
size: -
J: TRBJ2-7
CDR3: CASSSPGYEQYF
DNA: TGTGCCAGCAGCTCCCCGGGGTACGAGCAGTACTTC

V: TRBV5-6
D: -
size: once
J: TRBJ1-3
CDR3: CASSPLQGPGNTIYF
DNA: TGTGCCAGCAGCCCACTACAGGGCCCTGGAAACACCATATATTTT

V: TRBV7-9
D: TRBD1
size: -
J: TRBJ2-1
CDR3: CASSLRWTGDISYNEQFF
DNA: TGTGCCAGCAGCCTACGATGGACAGGGGACATCTCCTACAATGAGCAGTTCTTC

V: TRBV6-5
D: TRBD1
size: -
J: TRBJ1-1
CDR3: CASSYFDRGGEAFF
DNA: TGTGCCAGCAGTTACTTTGACAGGGGCGGTGAAGCTTTCTTT

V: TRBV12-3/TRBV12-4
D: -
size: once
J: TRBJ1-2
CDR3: CASSFGRAGGYTF
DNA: TGTGCCAGCAGTTTTGGTAGGGCGGGTGGCTACACCTTC

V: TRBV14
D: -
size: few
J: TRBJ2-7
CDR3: CASSHIATGTYEQYF
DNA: TGTGCCAGCAGCCATATAGCCACAGGGACCTACGAGCAGTACTTC

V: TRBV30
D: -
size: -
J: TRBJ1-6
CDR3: CAWSAGQNYNSPLHF
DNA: TGTGCCTGGAGTGCCGGCCAGAACTATAATTCACCCCTCCACTTT

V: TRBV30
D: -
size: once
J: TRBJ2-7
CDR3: CAWSGKREQYF
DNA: TGTGCCTGGAGTGGCAAGCGCGAGCAGTACTTC

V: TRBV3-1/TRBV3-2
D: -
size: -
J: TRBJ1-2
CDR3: CASSQDRGIGGLSNYGYTF
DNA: TGTGCCAGCAGCCAAGATCGGGGGATAGGGGGACTTAGTAACTATGGCTACACCTTC

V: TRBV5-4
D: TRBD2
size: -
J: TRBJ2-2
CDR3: CASSLDWLSGTGELFF
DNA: TGTGCCAGCAGCTTGGACTGGCTTAGCGGGACCGGGGAGCTGTTTTTT

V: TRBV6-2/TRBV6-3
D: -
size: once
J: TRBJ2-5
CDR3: CASSYAGVGTQYF
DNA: TGTGCCAGCAGTTACGCCGGGGTCGGGACCCAGTACTTC

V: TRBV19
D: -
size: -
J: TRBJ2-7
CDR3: CASSPGGSYEQYF
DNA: TGTGCCAGTAGTCCCGGGGGCTCCTACGAGCAGTACTTC

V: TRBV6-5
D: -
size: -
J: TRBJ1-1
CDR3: CASRQNGQQNTEAFF
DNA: TGTGCCAGCAGACAGAATGGACAGCAGAACACTGAAGCTTTCTTT

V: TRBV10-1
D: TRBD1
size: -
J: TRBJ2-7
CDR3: CASSEPGRGSYEQYF
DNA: TGCGCCAGCAGTGAGCCGGGCAGGGGGTCCTACGAGCAGTACTTC

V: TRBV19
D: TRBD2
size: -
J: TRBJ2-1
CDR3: CASSSLALHEQFF
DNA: TGTGCCAGTAGCTCACTAGCGCTTCATGAGCAGTTCTTC

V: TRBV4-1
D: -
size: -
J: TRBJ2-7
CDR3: CASSLLAVSSYEQYF
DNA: TGCGCCAGCAGCTTACTAGCCGTAAGCTCCTACGAGCAGTACTTC